A single sample gave rise to the 9 T cell receptor beta chains below, sequenced in a study of read filtering for tumor transcriptome and immune sequencing. Molecular barcoded adaptors covering alpha/delta and beta/gamma chains were used on around 400 ng RNA. TCRdb re-derived calls from the reads in MiXCR, one entry per CDR3 protein. The sample has 130,000 or so distinct CDR3 sequences, roughly 13% seen once. The sequenced material came from a population of CD138-negative cells sorted from bone marrow. These receptors all come from a donor aged 40 or over with multiple myeloma.

This clonotype was recorded many times. The gene calls are TRBV6-1 and TRBJ1-4, with 10 bases fitting TRBD1. Unmatched junction bases numbered 5, after V lost 11 bases and J lost 5 bases. Per the germline V gene, CDR1 is MNHNS and CDR2 is SASEGT. This CDR3 has 13 residues. CDR3 sequence (DNA): TGTGCCGCCGGGACAGGGGTGAATGAAAAACTGTTTTTT. Amino acid sequence: CAAGTGVNEKLFF.

In this sample, this clonotype turned up many times. The chain couples TRBV19 to TRBJ2-1; 11 bases agree with TRBD2. Germline lookup yields CDR1 LNHDA and CDR2 SQIVND (reference sequence). Losses at the gene ends were 8 bases for V and 2 bases for J; bases not matched to a gene: 5. This CDR3 comprises 15 residues. The CDR3 nucleotides are TGTGCCAGTGGTCAGACTAGCGGGGCCTACAATGAGCAGTTCTTC. It codes for CASGQTSGAYNEQFF.

This clonotype was observed many times. J is TRBJ1-1 and V is TRBV30, with unresolved D. Germline V gene sequence: CDR1 GTSNPN, CDR2 SVGIG (reference sequence). This CDR3 comprises 12 residues. V dropped 3 bases and J dropped 1 base, with 6 bases sitting between them. In nucleotides, the CDR3 is TGTGCCTGGAGGATAGGGAACACTGAAGCTTTCTTT. This gives the protein CAWRIGNTEAFF.

Remarks on this clonotype: Given a much more abundant clone one base away, this may be a read error. V is TRBV10-3 and J is TRBJ1-1; possible D gene TRBD1, 5 bases. Looked up from germline, CDR1 is ENHRY and CDR2 is SYGVKD. The CDR3 is 14 amino acids. Between the trimmed V and J ends, which lost 10 bases and 1 base, there was a span of 16 bases. The CDR3 loop is CATIAGKGNTEAFF. The CDR3 nucleotides are TGTGCCACCATAGCAGGGAAGGGGAACACTGAAGCTTTCTTT.

Only a few counts were recorded for this clonotype. The chain uses TRBV20-1 and TRBJ2-5, with D possibly TRBD1 on 5 matching bases. The CDR3 is made up of 12 amino acids. Germline V lookup: CDR1 DFQATT, CDR2 SNEGSKA (reference sequence). The V end lost 6 bases, the J end lost 2 bases, and 10 bases lay between the germline ends. The CDR3 coding sequence is TGCAGTGCATACGACAGACAAGAGACCCAGTACTTC. Its protein product is CSAYDRQETQYF.

The chain carries TRBV29-1 and TRBJ1-1; D possibly corresponds to TRBD1 (5 bases). Trimming removed 7 bases at V and 5 bases at J, with 11 bases between. Germline V CDR1 and CDR2: SQVTM, ANQGSEA. The CDR3 length is 11 residues. The CDR3 reads CSGGGRTEAFF. Written as DNA, the CDR3 is TGCAGCGGGGGGGGGAGAACTGAAGCTTTCTTT.

This clonotype was counted a few times. J is TRBJ1-1 and V is TRBV14; 7 bases line up with TRBD1. The CDR3 is 13 amino acids. V lost 2 bases to trimming and J lost 6 bases; unmatched junction nucleotides: 3. Germline CDR1 reads SGHDN; CDR2 reads FVKESK. CDR3 sequence reads: CASSQQGGPEAFF. The CDR3, as DNA: TGTGCCAGCAGCCAACAGGGGGGTCCTGAAGCTTTCTTT.

In its sample, this clonotype was seen many times. The chain is built from TRBV6-2 or TRBV6-3 and TRBJ2-1; 9 bases align to TRBD2. Germline CDR1 and CDR2: MNHEY and SVGEGT. With 5 bases clipped from V and 3 bases from J, the junction kept 8 bases outside the gene matches. CDR3 length: 16 amino acids. The chain's CDR3 is CASSLEREEVYNEQFF. The DNA for the CDR3 is TGTGCCAGCAGTCTAGAGCGGGAGGAAGTCTACAATGAGCAGTTCTTC.

This clonotype was detected a few times. The CDR3 region has the DNA TGCAGCGTTGTCGGAGGGGGCGCTTTTTACGAGCAGTACTTC. Its translation: CSVVGGGAFYEQYF. The rearrangement links TRBV29-1 to TRBJ2-7; TRBD1 might be the D (7 bases). V gave up 4 bases and J gave up 4 bases, with 17 bases separating them. The length of the CDR3 is 14 residues. Germline V gene data show CDR1 as SQVTM and CDR2 as ANQGSEA.